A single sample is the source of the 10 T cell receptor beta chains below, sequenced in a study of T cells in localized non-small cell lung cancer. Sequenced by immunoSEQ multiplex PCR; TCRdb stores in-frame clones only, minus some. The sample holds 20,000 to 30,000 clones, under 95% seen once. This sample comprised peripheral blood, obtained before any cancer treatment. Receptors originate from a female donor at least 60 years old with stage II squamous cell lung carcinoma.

The CDR3 sequence: CASSIALGGTEAFF. The CDR3 DNA sequence: TGTGCCAGTAGTATAGCTTTGGGGGGCACTGAAGCTTTCTTT. This sequence joins TRBV19 and TRBJ1-1, with a tentative D call TRBD1 (5 bases). Trimming took 1 base from V and 4 from J, leaving 10 bases between them. This CDR3 region has 14 residues. From germline, CDR1 is LNHDA and CDR2 SQIVND (reference sequence).

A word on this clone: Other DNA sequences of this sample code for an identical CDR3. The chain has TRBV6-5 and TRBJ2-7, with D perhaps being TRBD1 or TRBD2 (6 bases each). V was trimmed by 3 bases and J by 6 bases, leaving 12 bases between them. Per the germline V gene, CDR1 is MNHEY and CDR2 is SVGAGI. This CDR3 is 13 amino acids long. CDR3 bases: TGTGCCAGCAGTTATTCACAGGGAGGCGAGCAGTACTTC. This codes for CASSYSQGGEQYF.

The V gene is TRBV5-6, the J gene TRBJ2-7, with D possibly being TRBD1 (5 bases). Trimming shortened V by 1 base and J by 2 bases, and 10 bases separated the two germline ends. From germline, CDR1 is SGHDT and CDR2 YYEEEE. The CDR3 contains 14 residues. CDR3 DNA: TGTGCCAGCAGCTTGCTACCAGGGACCTACGAGCAGTACTTC. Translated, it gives CASSLLPGTYEQYF.

Here the CDR3 reads CASSLGGTTYNEQFF. The DNA for the CDR3 is TGCGCCAGCAGCTTGGGTGGGACAACTTACAATGAGCAGTTCTTC. The genes are TRBV5-1 and TRBJ2-1, with D possibly being TRBD1 (6 bases). The CDR3 is 15 amino acids. V was clipped by 0 bases and J by 4 bases, with 11 bases between them. Germline V gene lookup returns CDR1 SGHRS and CDR2 YFSETQ.

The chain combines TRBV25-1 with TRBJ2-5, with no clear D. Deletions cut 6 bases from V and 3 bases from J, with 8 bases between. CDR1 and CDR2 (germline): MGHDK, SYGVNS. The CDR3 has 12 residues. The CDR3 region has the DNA TGTGCCAGCAGGGGTCACGAAGAGACCCAGTACTTC. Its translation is CASRGHEETQYF.

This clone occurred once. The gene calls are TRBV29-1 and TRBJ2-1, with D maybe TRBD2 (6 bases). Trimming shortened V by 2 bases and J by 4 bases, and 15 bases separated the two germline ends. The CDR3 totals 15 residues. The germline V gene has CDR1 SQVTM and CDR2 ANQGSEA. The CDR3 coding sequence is TGCAGCGTTGAATTCTGGGAAGGGAGGTACAATGAGCAGTTCTTC. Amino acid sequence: CSVEFWEGRYNEQFF.

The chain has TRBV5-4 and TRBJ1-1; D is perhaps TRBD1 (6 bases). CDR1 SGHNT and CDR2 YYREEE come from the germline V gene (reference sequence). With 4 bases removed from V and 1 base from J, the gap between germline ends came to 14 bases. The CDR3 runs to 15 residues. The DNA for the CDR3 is TGTGCCAGCAGCCGCCGGGGGGGCTCGAACACTGAAGCTTTCTTT. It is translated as CASSRRGGSNTEAFF.

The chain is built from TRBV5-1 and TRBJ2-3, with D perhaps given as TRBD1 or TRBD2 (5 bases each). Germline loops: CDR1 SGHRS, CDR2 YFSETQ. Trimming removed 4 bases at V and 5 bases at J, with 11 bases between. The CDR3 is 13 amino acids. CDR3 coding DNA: TGCGCCAGCAGCCGCACAGGAGGAGATACGCAGTATTTT. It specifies CASSRTGGDTQYF.

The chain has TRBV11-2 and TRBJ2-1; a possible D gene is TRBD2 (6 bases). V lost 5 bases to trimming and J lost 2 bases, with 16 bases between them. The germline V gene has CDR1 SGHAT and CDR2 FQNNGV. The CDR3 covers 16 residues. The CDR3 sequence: CASSTQLAGAYNEQFF. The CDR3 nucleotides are TGTGCCAGCAGCACCCAACTAGCTGGGGCCTACAATGAGCAGTTCTTC.

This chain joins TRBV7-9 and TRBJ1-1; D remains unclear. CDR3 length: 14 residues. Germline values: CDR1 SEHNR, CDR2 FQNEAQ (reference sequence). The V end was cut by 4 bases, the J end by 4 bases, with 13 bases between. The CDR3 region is CASSSGALSTEAFF. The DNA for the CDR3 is TGTGCCAGCAGCTCGGGAGCCCTTAGCACTGAAGCTTTCTTT. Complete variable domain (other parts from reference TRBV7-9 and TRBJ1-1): DTGVSQNPRHKITKRGQNVTFRCDPISEHNRLYWYRQTLGQGPEFLTYFQNEAQLEKSRLLSDRFSAERPKGSFSTLEIQRTEQGDSAMYLCASSSGALSTEAFFGQGTRLTVV.